The 5 T cell receptor beta chains below all came from one sample that was sequenced in a study of T cells after yellow fever vaccination. Via MiXCR, TCRdb re-called the 5' RACE reads, giving one row per CDR3 protein. The top ten hold less than 45% of the sample, which has about 50,000 distinct CDR3 sequences, around 7% seen once. Sequenced material: CD8+ T cells sorted from PBMCs, taken on the day of the first yellow fever vaccination. These receptors came from a man aged 18 to 30 who received the YFV17D yellow fever vaccine.

This clonotype was seen a handful of times. The V gene is TRBV29-1, the J gene TRBJ2-1; the match to TRBD1 covers 7 bases. CDR3 size: 14 residues. The germline V gene encodes CDR1 SQVTM and CDR2 ANQGSEA. J gave up 9 bases and V 0 bases, and 8 bases lay outside the gene matches. In DNA, the CDR3 is TGCAGCGTTGAAGAGGGCGAGGGGGCAAGTGAGCAGTTCTTC. Translation gives CSVEEGEGASEQFF.

The chain carries TRBV7-8 and TRBJ2-2; D remains ambiguous. The V end was cut by 2 bases, the J end by 3 bases, with 1 base between. This CDR3 is 12 amino acids long. Germline V gene data show CDR1 as SGHVS and CDR2 as FQNEAQ. CDR3 sequence reads: CASSLYTGELFF. As DNA, the CDR3 is TGTGCCAGCAGCTTATACACCGGGGAGCTGTTTTTT.

In this sample, this clonotype turned up many times. The V and J genes are TRBV12-3 or TRBV12-4 and TRBJ2-3, with unresolved D. The germline V and J ends were trimmed by 8 bases and 6 bases, with 18 bases remaining between them. The CDR3 is 14 residues long. The CDR3 spells CASRKEGNQDTQYF. CDR3 bases: TGTGCCAGCCGAAAGGAAGGGAACCAGGATACGCAGTATTTT.

This clonotype has more than one count but fewer than ten. This chain links TRBV4-1 with TRBJ1-1; D is perhaps TRBD1 (6 bases). The CDR3 is made up of 14 amino acids. The ends were cut back, 0 bases at V and 6 bases at J, with 11 bases in the middle. Germline-derived CDR1 and CDR2 are MGHRA and YSYEKL. The CDR3 loop is CASSQDRGVPEAFF. Here the CDR3 DNA reads TGCGCCAGCAGCCAAGATAGGGGGGTCCCTGAAGCTTTCTTT.

The V call is TRBV5-1, the J call TRBJ2-6; 9 nucleotides line up with TRBD1. Germline assignment: CDR1 SGHRS and CDR2 YFSETQ. CDR3 length: 17 residues. V shed 4 bases and J 0 bases; nucleotides not matched to a gene: 5. In DNA form, the CDR3 reads TGCGCCAGCAGCCTGACAGGGGGTAGCTCTGGGGCCAACGTCCTGACTTTC. Its protein product is CASSLTGGSSGANVLTF. Variable domain in full (rest from reference TRBV5-1 and TRBJ2-6): KAGVTQTPRYLIKTRGQQVTLSCSPISGHRSVSWYQQTPGQGLQFLFEYFSETQRNKGNFPGRFSGRQFSNSRSEMNVSTLELGDSALYLCASSLTGGSSGANVLTFGAGSRLTVL.